The 15 T cell receptor beta chains below were found in one sample sequenced in a study of T cell clusters in autoimmune cytopenias. TRB was amplified by touch-down multiplex PCR, primer pools A and B combined. Reprocessing the multiplex PCR reads, TCRdb reports a single entry for every CDR3 protein and omits DNA. The sample data list about 12,000 distinct CDR3 sequences. TRB was amplified from approximately 250 ng of peripheral blood genomic DNA per sample. The sample taken for sequencing was peripheral blood. Receptors originate from a human donor with an autoimmune cytopenia or autoimmune hepatitis (not recorded which).

The chain uses TRBV12-3 or TRBV12-4 and TRBJ2-3. CDR3 length: 12 amino acids. The CDR3 spells CASSSLGDTQYF.

The chain uses TRBV5-4 and TRBJ1-3. Germline CDR1 and CDR2: SGHNT and YYREEE (reference sequence). CDR3 size: 14 residues. CDR3 sequence: CASSPGGSGNTIYF.

This chain uses TRBV6-1 with TRBJ2-3; TCRdb lists TRBD1, though no DNA is available to test this call. The CDR3 totals 16 residues. Germline-derived CDR1 and CDR2 are MNHNS and SASEGT. CDR3 protein: CASSSTGGDGTDTQYF.

Considering frequency, this clonotype is medium-sized. The V gene is TRBV19, the J gene TRBJ2-4; TCRdb selects TRBD1, and the lack of DNA leaves this call unchecked. Germline V gives CDR1 LNHDA, CDR2 SQIVND (reference sequence). The CDR3 is 14 residues long. CDR3 amino acids: CASSSTGGAYIQYF.

CDR3 in amino acids: CASSTDSYGYTF. This rearrangement joins TRBV5-4 to TRBJ1-2; TCRdb names TRBD1, which stays unverified in the absence of DNA. This CDR3 is built from 12 residues. Germline V CDR1 and CDR2: SGHNT, YYREEE (reference sequence).

This chain connects TRBV27 to TRBJ2-7; TCRdb's assignment of TRBD2 cannot be checked, as there is no DNA. Germline V gene lookup returns CDR1 MNHEY and CDR2 SMNVEV (reference sequence). The CDR3 spans 15 residues. Here the CDR3 reads CASSDSWTEYYEQYF.

This chain links TRBV19 with TRBJ1-1; checking the TCRdb D call of TRBD1 is not possible without DNA. The CDR3 covers 12 residues. From germline, CDR1 is LNHDA and CDR2 SQIVND (reference sequence). The CDR3 is CASNSPSREAFF.

This rearrangement joins TRBV5-4 to TRBJ2-1. CDR3 length: 17 amino acids. Germline assignment: CDR1 SGHNT and CDR2 YYREEE (reference sequence). This chain's CDR3 is CASSLGLVGLGINEQFF.

This clonotype shows up as medium-sized (0.01 to 0.1%) by frequency. The chain couples TRBV29-1 to TRBJ2-7; no DNA is available, so the TRBD1 call from TCRdb remains unchecked. The length of the CDR3 is 13 residues. Germline V gives CDR1 SQVTM, CDR2 ANQGSEA. This chain's CDR3 is CSVVTGGFHEQYF.

The chain links TRBV6-2 or TRBV6-3 to TRBJ1-1; TCRdb outputs TRBD1, but without DNA this stays unchecked. Looked up from germline, CDR1 is MNHEY and CDR2 is SVGEGT. The CDR3 is made up of 13 amino acids. The CDR3 loop is CATEDRGHTEAFF.

The rearrangement uses TRBV30 and TRBJ1-1. This CDR3 has 13 residues. Per the germline V gene, CDR1 is GTSNPN and CDR2 is SVGIG (reference sequence). The CDR3 sequence is CAWSLSSSFEAFF.

The CDR3 region is CASSEGAANTGELFF. This chain connects TRBV6-1 to TRBJ2-2; the D call from TCRdb, TRBD1, cannot be confirmed without DNA. The CDR3 length is 15 residues. Per germline, CDR1 MNHNS and CDR2 SASEGT.

This CDR3 reads CASQLVADTQYF. The rearrangement links TRBV6-1 to TRBJ2-3. The CDR3 length is 12 residues. Germline values: CDR1 MNHNS, CDR2 SASEGT.

The V gene is TRBV12-5, the J gene TRBJ2-6; TCRdb's assignment of TRBD1 cannot be checked, as there is no DNA. Germline values: CDR1 LGHNT, CDR2 FRNRAP. The CDR3 sequence is 17 residues long. CDR3 region: CASGSPGQGTGANVLTF.

The J gene is TRBJ1-1, the V gene TRBV29-1. This CDR3 region has 15 residues. Germline CDR1 SQVTM, CDR2 ANQGSEA. This CDR3 reads CSAAQWTAMNTEAFF.